One and the same sample provided the 8 T cell receptor beta chains below, sequenced in a study of tumor-infiltrating lymphocytes in primary liver carcinoma. With a constant-region primer, TCR beta cDNA was made from around 520 ng of total RNA. Investigators got TCR beta libraries out of three nested multiplex PCR rounds, done with slightly modified ARM-PCR. For roughly 10 cycles apiece, the opening two PCR rounds ran with TRBV1-TRBV30 forward primers and a C-beta reverse primer. In TCRdb, the multiplex PCR reads were re-called with MiXCR into one record per CDR3 protein. The sample comprises more than 30,000 distinct CDR3 sequences, roughly 74% of which are singletons, and under 45% rests with the top ten. Joint extraction of RNA and DNA used about 17-33 mg of bulk tissue that was unsorted. The specimen was tumor-adjacent normal liver tissue. All receptors come from a man in his forties or fifties with primary liver carcinoma and hepatitis B virus infection.

Note on this clonotype: The CDR3 does not close with the conserved phenylalanine or tryptophan, likely indicating a read error. This rearrangement joins TRBV29-1 to TRBJ2-3; D gene unclear. The CDR3 loop spans 12 amino acids. The germline V and J ends were trimmed by 4 bases and 6 bases, with 11 bases remaining between them. Germline V gene sequence: CDR1 SQVTM, CDR2 ANQGSEA. As DNA, the CDR3 is TGCAGCGTTGCCCCTTCCACTGATACGCAGTATATT. Encoded protein: CSVAPSTDTQYI.

The rearrangement joins TRBV6-2 or TRBV6-3 to TRBJ2-7, with TRBD2 identical over 7 bases. The CDR3 contains 15 residues. The germline V gene has CDR1 MNHEY and CDR2 SVGEGT. The CDR3 coding sequence is TGTGCCAGCAGTTATAAGCCTAGCGGCTCCTACGAGCAGTACGTA. Amino acids: CASSYKPSGSYEQYV.

This clonotype was detected ten times or more. The chain recombines TRBV28 with TRBJ2-1, with 10 bases lining up with TRBD2. Looked up from germline, CDR1 is MDHEN and CDR2 is SYDVKM. The CDR3 is 17 residues long. With 3 bases clipped from V and 1 base from J, the junction kept 6 bases outside the gene matches. The CDR3 protein is CASSLSTSGPSYNEQFF. CDR3 nucleotides: TGTGCCAGCAGTTTGTCGACTAGCGGGCCTTCCTACAATGAGCAGTTCTTC.

A remark on this clonotype: A much larger clone is a single base away; this may be a read error. V and J are TRBV28 and TRBJ1-5; TRBD1 agrees at 9 bases. This CDR3 comprises 16 residues. Trimming removed 7 bases from V and 5 bases from J; junction bases left unmatched: 12. CDR1 and CDR2 from the germline V gene are MDHEN and SYDVKM. CDR3 coding DNA: TGTGCCAGCACTTTCAGGGGGACAGGGAATTATCAGCCCCAGCATTTT. Amino acids: CASTFRGTGNYQPQHF.

With respect to this clonotype: The junction and the germline gene differ at one end; a read error may be behind it. V is TRBV4-1 and J is TRBJ2-3, with D tentatively TRBD2 (6 bases). The CDR3 has 15 residues. Germline V gene lookup returns CDR1 MGHRA and CDR2 YSYEKL. CDR3 sequence reads: CTSSRASEITDTQYF. DNA for the CDR3: TGCACCAGCAGCCGGGCTAGCGAGATCACAGATACGCAGTATTTT.

The V call is TRBV6-1, the J call TRBJ2-1, with a weak D call TRBD2 (5 bases). Germline V gene lookup returns CDR1 MNHNS and CDR2 SASEGT. This CDR3 comprises 15 residues. Here the CDR3 DNA reads TGTACCAACAGTGAAGAAACTGGAGGATACAATGAGCAGTTCTTC. It specifies CTNSEETGGYNEQFF.

This clonotype was counted once. The germline gene is not matched at one end of the junction; a read error may be the cause. This chain connects TRBV28 to TRBJ2-1, with D possibly matching TRBD2 (5 bases). Germline values: CDR1 MDHEN, CDR2 SYDVKM. This CDR3 is 14 amino acids long. The CDR3 spells CVSMWGDPYDEQFF. The CDR3 DNA sequence: TGTGTCAGCATGTGGGGAGATCCTTACGATGAGCAGTTCTTC.

This chain links TRBV15 with TRBJ1-4; 7 bases line up with TRBD1. Germline CDR1 is LNHNV and CDR2 is YYDKDF (reference sequence). This CDR3 contains 15 residues. The V gene end was trimmed by 4 bases and the J gene end by 8 bases; junction bases not matched to a gene: 10. The DNA for the CDR3 is TGTGCCACCAGCACTAACAGGGGCCAGGGGGAAAAACTGTTTTTT. Translated: CATSTNRGQGEKLFF.